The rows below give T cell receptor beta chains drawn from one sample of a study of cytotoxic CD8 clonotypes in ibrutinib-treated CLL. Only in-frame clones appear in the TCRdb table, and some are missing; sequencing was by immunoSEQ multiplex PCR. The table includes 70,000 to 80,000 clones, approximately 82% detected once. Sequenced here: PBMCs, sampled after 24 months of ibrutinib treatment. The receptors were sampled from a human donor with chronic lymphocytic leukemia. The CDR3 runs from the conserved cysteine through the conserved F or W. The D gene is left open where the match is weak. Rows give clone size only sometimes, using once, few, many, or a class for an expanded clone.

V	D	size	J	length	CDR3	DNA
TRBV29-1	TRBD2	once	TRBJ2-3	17	CSVSGLAGGMVTDTQYF	TGCAGCGTATCGGGACTAGCGGGGGGTATGGTGACAGATACGCAGTATTTT
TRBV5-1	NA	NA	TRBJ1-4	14	CASSPELRYEKLFF	TGCGCCAGCAGCCCGGAGTTGAGATACGAAAAACTGTTTTTT
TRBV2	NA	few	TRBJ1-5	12	CASAQAGQPQHF	TGTGCCAGCGCCCAAGCGGGTCAGCCCCAGCATTTT
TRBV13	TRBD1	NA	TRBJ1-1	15	CASSPRQGGNTEAFF	TGTGCCAGCAGCCCCCGACAGGGAGGGAACACTGAAGCTTTCTTT
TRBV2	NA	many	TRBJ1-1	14	CASSVGGVGTEAFF	TGTGCCAGCAGTGTGGGAGGGGTCGGGACTGAAGCTTTCTTT
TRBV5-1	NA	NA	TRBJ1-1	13	CASSFGQNTEAFF	TGCGCCAGCAGCTTTGGACAGAACACTGAAGCTTTCTTT
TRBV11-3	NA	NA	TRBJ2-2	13	CASSLVPTGELFF	TGTGCCAGCAGCTTAGTCCCCACCGGGGAGCTGTTTTTT
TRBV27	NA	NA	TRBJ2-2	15	CASKLGRMNTGELFF	TGTGCCAGCAAGCTGGGACGGATGAACACCGGGGAGCTGTTTTTT
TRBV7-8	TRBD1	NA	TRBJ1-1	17	CASSSRTGTAPFSEAFF	TGTGCCAGCAGCTCGCGTACCGGGACAGCTCCGTTCTCTGAAGCTTTCTTT
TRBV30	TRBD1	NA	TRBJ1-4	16	CAWKTGTGLRNEKLFF	TGTGCCTGGAAGACCGGGACAGGGTTAAGAAATGAAAAACTGTTTTTT
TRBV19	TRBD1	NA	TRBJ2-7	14	CASSKGQGGDEQYF	TGTGCCAGTAGTAAAGGACAGGGGGGTGACGAGCAGTACTTC
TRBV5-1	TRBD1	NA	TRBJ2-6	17	CASSPGTGGAGANVLTF	TGCGCCAGCAGCCCCGGGACAGGGGGCGCTGGGGCCAACGTCCTGACTTTC
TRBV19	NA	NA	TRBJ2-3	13	CATWGGSTDTQYF	TGTGCCACTTGGGGAGGCAGCACAGATACGCAGTATTTT
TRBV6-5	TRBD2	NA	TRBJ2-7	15	CASRTGSGSSYEQYF	TGTGCCAGCAGGACGGGGAGCGGGAGCTCCTACGAGCAGTACTTC
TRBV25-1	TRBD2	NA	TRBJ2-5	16	CASSPGTSGRAETQYF	TGTGCCAGTTCACCAGGGACTAGCGGGAGGGCAGAGACCCAGTACTTC
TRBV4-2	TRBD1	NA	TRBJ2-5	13	CASSQTGEETQYF	TGTGCCAGCAGCCAGACAGGGGAGGAGACCCAGTACTTC
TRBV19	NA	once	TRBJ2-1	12	CASSVTKWEQFF	TGTGCCAGTAGTGTGACGAAGTGGGAGCAGTTCTTC
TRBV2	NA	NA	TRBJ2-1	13	CASRQAGGPPDVF	TGTGCCAGCAGACAAGCTGGGGGTCCCCCCGACGTCTTC
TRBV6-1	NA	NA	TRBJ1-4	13	CASSAGQNEKLFF	TGTGCCAGCAGTGCCGGACAGAATGAAAAACTGTTTTTT
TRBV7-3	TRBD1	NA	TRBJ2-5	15	CASSLSGTEQETQYF	TGTGCCAGCAGCTTATCGGGGACAGAGCAAGAGACCCAGTACTTC
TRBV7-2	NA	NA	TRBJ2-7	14	CASSFSVDSYEQYF	TGTGCCAGCAGCTTTAGTGTTGACTCCTACGAGCAGTACTTC
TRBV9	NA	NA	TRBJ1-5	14	CASSVRGTDQPQHF	TGTGCCAGCAGCGTACGAGGAACCGATCAGCCCCAGCATTTT
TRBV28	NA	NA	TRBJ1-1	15	CASSTRMEGTSEAFF	TGTGCCAGCAGCACTCGAATGGAGGGTACGAGTGAAGCTTTCTTT
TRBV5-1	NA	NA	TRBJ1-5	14	CASSLRGRGQPQHF	TGCGCCAGCAGCTTGCGGGGACGAGGTCAGCCCCAGCATTTT
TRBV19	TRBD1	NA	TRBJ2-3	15	CASSIGGQGADTQYF	TGTGCCAGTAGTATCGGAGGACAGGGGGCCGATACGCAGTATTTT
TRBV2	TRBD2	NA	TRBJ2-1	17	CASSLPLLAGGPHEQFF	TGTGCCAGCAGCCTCCCCCTACTAGCGGGAGGGCCTCATGAGCAGTTCTTC
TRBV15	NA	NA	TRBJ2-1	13	CATNDRSSNEQFF	TGTGCCACCAACGACAGGTCTTCGAATGAGCAGTTCTTC
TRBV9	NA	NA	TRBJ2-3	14	CASSGGLLTDTQYF	TGTGCCAGCAGCGGCGGACTATTGACAGATACGCAGTATTTT
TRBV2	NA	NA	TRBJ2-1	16	CASSGISPGTYNEQFF	TGTGCCAGCAGCGGAATCTCGCCGGGAACCTACAATGAGCAGTTCTTC
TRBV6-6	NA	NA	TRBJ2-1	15	CASSYRPRGLGEQFF	TGTGCCAGCAGTTACAGGCCTAGGGGTTTGGGTGAGCAGTTCTTC
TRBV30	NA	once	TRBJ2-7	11	CAWTSLYEQYF	TGTGCCTGGACCTCCCTCTACGAGCAGTACTTC
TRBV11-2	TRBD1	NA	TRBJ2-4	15	CASSIRGQDKNIQYF	TGTGCCAGCAGTATTAGGGGGCAGGACAAAAACATTCAGTACTTC
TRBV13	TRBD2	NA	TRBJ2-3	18	CASSLALAGRIQRDSQYF	TGTGCCAGCAGCTTAGCACTAGCGGGAAGAATCCAGAGAGATTCGCAGTATTTT
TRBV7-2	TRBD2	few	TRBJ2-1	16	CASRVEGTSGRNEQFF	TGTGCCAGCAGGGTAGAGGGGACTAGCGGGAGGAATGAGCAGTTCTTC
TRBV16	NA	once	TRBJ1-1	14	CASSQSIGQGAAFF	TGTGCCAGCAGCCAATCGATCGGGCAGGGAGCCGCTTTCTTT
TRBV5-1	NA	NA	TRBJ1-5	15	CASSLSRQENQPQHF	TGCGCCAGCAGCTTAAGTCGACAGGAGAATCAGCCCCAGCATTTT
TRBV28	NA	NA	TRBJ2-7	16	CASSFSQINARYEQYF	TGTGCCAGCAGTTTCTCACAGATTAATGCTCGCTACGAGCAGTACTTC
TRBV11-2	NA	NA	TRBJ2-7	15	CASSLEGLARYEQYF	TGTGCCAGCAGCTTAGAGGGACTCGCCCGCTACGAGCAGTACTTC
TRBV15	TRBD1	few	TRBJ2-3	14	CATSRGQITDTQYF	TGTGCCACCAGCAGGGGACAGATCACAGATACGCAGTATTTT
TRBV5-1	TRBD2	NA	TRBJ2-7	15	CASSFTASGSYEQYF	TGCGCCAGCAGCTTTACGGCTAGCGGGAGCTACGAGCAGTACTTC
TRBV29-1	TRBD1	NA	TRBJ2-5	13	CSVKTGTLETQYF	TGCAGCGTTAAGACAGGGACACTAGAGACCCAGTACTTC
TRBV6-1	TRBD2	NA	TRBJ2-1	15	CASSVGTSRNNEQFF	TGTGCCAGCAGTGTGGGGACTAGCAGAAACAATGAGCAGTTCTTC